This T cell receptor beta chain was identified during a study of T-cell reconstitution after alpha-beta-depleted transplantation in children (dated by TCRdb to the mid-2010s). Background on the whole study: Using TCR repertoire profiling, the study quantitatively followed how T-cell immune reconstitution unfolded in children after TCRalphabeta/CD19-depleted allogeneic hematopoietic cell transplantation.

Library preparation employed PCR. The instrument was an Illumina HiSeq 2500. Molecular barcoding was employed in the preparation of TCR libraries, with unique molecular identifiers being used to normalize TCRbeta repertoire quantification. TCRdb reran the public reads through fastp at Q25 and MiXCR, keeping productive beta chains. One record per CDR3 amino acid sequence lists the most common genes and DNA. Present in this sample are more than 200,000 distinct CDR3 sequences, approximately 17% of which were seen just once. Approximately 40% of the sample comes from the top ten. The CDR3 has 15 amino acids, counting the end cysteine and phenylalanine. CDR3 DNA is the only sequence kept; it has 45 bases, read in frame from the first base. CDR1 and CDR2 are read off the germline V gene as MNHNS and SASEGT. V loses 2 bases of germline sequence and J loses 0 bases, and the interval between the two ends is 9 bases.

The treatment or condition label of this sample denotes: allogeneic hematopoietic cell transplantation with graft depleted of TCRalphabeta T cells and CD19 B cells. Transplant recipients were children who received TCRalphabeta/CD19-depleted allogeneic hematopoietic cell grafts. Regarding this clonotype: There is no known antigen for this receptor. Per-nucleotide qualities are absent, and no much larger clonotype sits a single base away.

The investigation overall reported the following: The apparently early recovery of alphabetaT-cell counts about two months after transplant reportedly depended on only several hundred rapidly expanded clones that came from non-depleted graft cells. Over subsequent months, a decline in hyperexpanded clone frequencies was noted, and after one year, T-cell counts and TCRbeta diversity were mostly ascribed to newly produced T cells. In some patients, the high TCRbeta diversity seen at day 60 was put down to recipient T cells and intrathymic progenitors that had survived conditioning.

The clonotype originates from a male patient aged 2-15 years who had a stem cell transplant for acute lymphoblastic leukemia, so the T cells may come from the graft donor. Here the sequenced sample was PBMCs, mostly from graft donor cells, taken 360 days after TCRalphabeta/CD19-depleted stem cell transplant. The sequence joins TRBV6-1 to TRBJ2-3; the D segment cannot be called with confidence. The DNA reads TGTGCCAGCAGTGAAATCATTCAAAGCACAGATACGCAGTATTTT. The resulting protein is CASSEIIQSTDTQYF.